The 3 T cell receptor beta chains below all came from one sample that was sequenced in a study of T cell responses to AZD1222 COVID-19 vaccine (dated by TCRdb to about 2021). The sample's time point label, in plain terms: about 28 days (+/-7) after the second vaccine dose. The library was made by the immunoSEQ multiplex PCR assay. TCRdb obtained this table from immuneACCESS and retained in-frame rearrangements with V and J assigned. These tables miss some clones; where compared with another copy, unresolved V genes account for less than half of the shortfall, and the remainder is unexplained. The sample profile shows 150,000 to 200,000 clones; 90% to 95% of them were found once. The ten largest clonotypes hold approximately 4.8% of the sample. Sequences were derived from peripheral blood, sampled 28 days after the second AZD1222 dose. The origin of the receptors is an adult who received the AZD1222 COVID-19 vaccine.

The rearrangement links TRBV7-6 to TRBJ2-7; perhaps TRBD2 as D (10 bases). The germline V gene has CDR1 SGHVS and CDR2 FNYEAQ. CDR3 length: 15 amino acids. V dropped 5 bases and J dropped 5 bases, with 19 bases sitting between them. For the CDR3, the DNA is TGTGCCAGCAGCACTAGCGGGACAGGGATTAACGAGCAGTACTTC. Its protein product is CASSTSGTGINEQYF.

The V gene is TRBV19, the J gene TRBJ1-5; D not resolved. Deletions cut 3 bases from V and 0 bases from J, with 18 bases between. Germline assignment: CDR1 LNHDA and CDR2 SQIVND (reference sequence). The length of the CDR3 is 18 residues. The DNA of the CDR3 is TGTGCCAGTAGTATCGATGCTCAGAATCCATATAGCAATCAGCCCCAGCATTTT. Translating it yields CASSIDAQNPYSNQPQHF.

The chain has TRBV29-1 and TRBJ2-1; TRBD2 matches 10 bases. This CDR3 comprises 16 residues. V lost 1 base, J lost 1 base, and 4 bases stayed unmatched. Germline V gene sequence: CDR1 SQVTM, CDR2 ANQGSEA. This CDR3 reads CSVEGGAGGSYNEQFF. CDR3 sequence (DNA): TGCAGCGTTGAAGGGGGAGCGGGAGGGTCCTACAATGAGCAGTTCTTC.